This T cell receptor (beta chain) was recovered during a study of T-cell reconstitution after alpha-beta-depleted transplantation in children (dated by TCRdb to about 2016). For the wider study: T-cell immune reconstitution after TCRalphabeta/CD19-depleted allogeneic hematopoietic cell transplantation in children was quantitatively tracked in the study by means of TCR repertoire profiling.

Trimming takes 4 bases from V and 0 bases from J, and the germline ends sit 10 bases apart. CDR1 and CDR2 (DFQATT, SNEGSKA) derive from the germline V gene (reference sequence). Counted from cysteine to phenylalanine, this CDR3 has 13 amino acids. The retained sequence is limited to the CDR3, 39 bases, with the frame set at the first base. This clonotype was seen many times. Which antigen it targets is not known. No much larger clone is present one base from it, and per-base qualities are unavailable. Receptor libraries were prepared by PCR. Sequencing was carried out with an Illumina HiSeq 2500. TCR libraries were prepared with molecular barcoding, using unique molecular identifiers to normalize TCRbeta repertoire quantification. Using fastp trimming at Q25 and MiXCR clonotype assembly, TCRdb reanalyzed the public sequencing data and kept in-frame beta chains. Duplicate CDR3 protein sequences are folded into a single record with the most common DNA and genes. Here the sample has hundreds of thousands of distinct CDR3 sequences; around 16% occur a single time. The ten largest clones take up approximately 1% of the sample.

Sequenced material: PBMCs from the stem cell graft donor, taken from the stem cell graft. The sequence links TRBV20-1 to TRBJ2-7; the D gene cannot be named for sure. This TCR was recovered from a human donor who donated a stem cell graft to a child with acute myeloid leukemia. The DNA sequence is as follows: TGCAGTGCTACTAGGTCACTCTCCTACGAGCAGTACTTC. Its translation reads: CSATRSLSYEQYF.